A selection of T cell receptor beta chains follows, all from one sample in a study of blood T cell repertoires in COVID-19. Sequencing was performed with immunoSEQ multiplex PCR; in TCRdb, only in-frame clones are kept and a portion is missing. Of 150,000 to 200,000 clones in the sample, 80% to 85% were seen once. Material for sequencing was PBMCs or T cells enriched from blood (not recorded which). The source of these receptors is a man aged 40-49 years who had recovered from COVID-19. CDR3s include the opening cysteine and the closing phenylalanine or tryptophan. A D gene is named only where the DNA matches it firmly. Clone size appears in some rows only: once, few, many, or a class for an expanded clone.

CDR3nt: TGTGCCAGCAGCTTGGACAGTAAGAACACTGAAGCTTTCTTT
CDR3aa: CASSLDSKNTEAFF
v_gene: TRBV5-4
j_gene: TRBJ1-1
abundance: .
d_gene: .

CDR3nt: TGTGCCAGTAGGGCGACAGTAAATTCACCCCTCCACTTT
CDR3aa: CASRATVNSPLHF
v_gene: TRBV19
j_gene: TRBJ1-6
abundance: .
d_gene: .

CDR3nt: TGCGCCAGCACCCGCGGGATGGGGTCGGGCACTGAAGCTTTCTTT
CDR3aa: CASTRGMGSGTEAFF
v_gene: TRBV5-1
j_gene: TRBJ1-1
abundance: .
d_gene: .

CDR3nt: TGCGCCAGCAGCTTGTTTGGCAGTACTGAAGCTTTCTTT
CDR3aa: CASSLFGSTEAFF
v_gene: TRBV5-1
j_gene: TRBJ1-1
abundance: .
d_gene: .

CDR3nt: TGCGCCAGCAGCACCCGGGAGCGAGAGACCCAGTACTTC
CDR3aa: CASSTRERETQYF
v_gene: TRBV5-1
j_gene: TRBJ2-5
abundance: .
d_gene: .

CDR3nt: TGTGCCAGCAGCCTCCCGGTCCAGGCTGGTGCGACCGGGGAGCTGTTTTTT
CDR3aa: CASSLPVQAGATGELFF
v_gene: TRBV27
j_gene: TRBJ2-2
abundance: once
d_gene: .

CDR3nt: TGTGCCTGGAGTCAGACCGGGACAGGGAAGGCTGAAGCTTTCTTT
CDR3aa: CAWSQTGTGKAEAFF
v_gene: TRBV30
j_gene: TRBJ1-1
abundance: .
d_gene: TRBD1

CDR3nt: TGCAGCGCCGGTGACAGCGTCACTGAAGCTTTCTTT
CDR3aa: CSAGDSVTEAFF
v_gene: TRBV29-1
j_gene: TRBJ1-1
abundance: .
d_gene: .

CDR3nt: TGTGCCAGCAGTGAAGCGCCCTACGGGGGCACCATATATTTT
CDR3aa: CASSEAPYGGTIYF
v_gene: TRBV6-1
j_gene: TRBJ1-3
abundance: few
d_gene: .

CDR3nt: TGTGCCAGCAGTGACAATATTCCGGGACAGGGGGTTGAAAAACTGTTTTTT
CDR3aa: CASSDNIPGQGVEKLFF
v_gene: TRBV6-1
j_gene: TRBJ1-4
abundance: .
d_gene: TRBD1

CDR3nt: TGTGCCAGCGAACGATCGGGTTCACCCCTCCACTTT
CDR3aa: CASERSGSPLHF
v_gene: TRBV6-5
j_gene: TRBJ1-6
abundance: few
d_gene: .

CDR3nt: TGTGCCAGCAGTTACTCAGCTAGCACAGATACGCAGTATTTT
CDR3aa: CASSYSASTDTQYF
v_gene: TRBV6-5
j_gene: TRBJ2-3
abundance: .
d_gene: .

CDR3nt: TGTGCCAGTAGTATCAAGGAGAGCACTGAAGCTTTCTTT
CDR3aa: CASSIKESTEAFF
v_gene: TRBV19
j_gene: TRBJ1-1
abundance: .
d_gene: .

CDR3nt: TGCGCCAGCAGTTGGACAGGGGGCCTTGACACTGAAGCTTTCTTT
CDR3aa: CASSWTGGLDTEAFF
v_gene: TRBV4-1
j_gene: TRBJ1-1
abundance: .
d_gene: TRBD1

CDR3nt: TGTGCCAGCAGTTCCCGATCGAGCTCTGGAAACACCATATATTTT
CDR3aa: CASSSRSSSGNTIYF
v_gene: TRBV6-5
j_gene: TRBJ1-3
abundance: .
d_gene: .

CDR3nt: TGCGCCAGCAGCTTGGCCATAGCGGGGCTGACCTACAATGAGCAGTTCTTC
CDR3aa: CASSLAIAGLTYNEQFF
v_gene: TRBV5-1
j_gene: TRBJ2-1
abundance: once
d_gene: TRBD2

CDR3nt: TGTGCCTGGACTAGCGGGGGTCCTTACAATGAGCAGTTCTTC
CDR3aa: CAWTSGGPYNEQFF
v_gene: TRBV30
j_gene: TRBJ2-1
abundance: .
d_gene: TRBD2